What follows describes a single TCR beta chain. This sample was included in a study of blood T cell repertoires in COVID-19. Study-wide background: Researchers got acute and convalescent COVID-19 samples from the United States, Italy and Spain. Nucleic acid was either cDNA or gDNA, and it came from T cells, B-cell-depleted T cells, or PBMCs.

Germline CDR1 SGHRS, CDR2 YFSETQ. V gave up 1 base and J gave up 1 base, with 7 bases separating them. The CDR3 sequence is 14 residues long. In the study's own analysis: It was from reference gene primer amplification that nucleated cell counts were estimated. TCRdb's table, derived via immunoSEQ multiplex PCR, lists solely in-frame clones and lacks some. For V, J and clone size, that table is used; D and trimming come from the DNA. The data contain 100,000 to 120,000 clones, 84% of them singletons. This chain links TRBV5-1 with TRBJ2-3; D remains ambiguous. Sequencing was done on a sample of peripheral blood. This sequence was found in a woman in her thirties or forties with acute or convalescent COVID-19. CDR3 in amino acids: CASSLSGGTDTQYF. DNA for the CDR3: TGCGCCAGCAGCTTGTCCGGAGGCACAGATACGCAGTATTTT.